The T cell receptor beta chain under discussion was sequenced for a study of cytomegalovirus exposure and HLA in healthy donors. Study information: Approximately 85 million unique TCRs from HLA-typed donors made up an early data release.

Study-level points and caveats: It was assumed in the presence/absence analyses that sequencing depth was roughly uniform across donors. It emerged from a later analysis that several of the most significant clusters appeared to be linked to common viral pathogens.

Germline CDR1 and CDR2: SGHVS and FQNEAQ. Between the trimmed V and J ends, which lost 5 bases and 0 bases, there was a span of 11 bases. The CDR3 extends over 15 amino acids. PCR primers comprised 60 Vbeta and 13 Jbeta primers. Method: immunoSEQ multiplex PCR; TCRdb's copy keeps in-frame clones and lacks some. The sample carries roughly 160,000 clones, roughly 85% recorded once. As concerns this clone: Its specificity is unknown.

The J gene is TRBJ1-3, the V gene TRBV7-8; TRBD1 might be the D (6 bases). The specimen was PBMCs. This clonotype was obtained from a man aged 40-50 years in good health and CMV-seronegative. The CDR3 DNA sequence: TGTGCCAGCAGCCTGGGACACAACTCTGGAAACACCATATATTTT. It codes for CASSLGHNSGNTIYF. The full variable domain, with the rest looked up from reference TRBV7-8 and TRBJ1-3, is GAGVSQSPRYKVAKRGQDVALRCDPISGHVSLFWYQQALGQGPEFLTYFQNEAQLDKSGLPSDRFFAERPEGSVSTLKIQRTQQEDSAVYLCASSLGHNSGNTIYFGEGSWLTVV.